The TCR beta chain described here comes from a study of multiple sclerosis patients with progressive multifocal leukoencephalopathy. Profiled with immunoSEQ multiplex PCR; TCRdb holds only in-frame clones, not every one. The sample shows 25,000 to 35,000 clones, roughly 86% of them seen only once. The time point was: five to six months of natalizumab therapy. Only one count was recorded for this clone. What it binds is unknown. Trimming removed 1 base at V and 4 bases at J, with 11 bases between. The CDR3 length is 14 residues. CDR1 is SGHAT, CDR2 FQNNGV, per germline. Study findings and constraints: Most PML patients had lower entropy, suggesting less diverse TRB repertoires.

The V gene is TRBV11-2, the J gene TRBJ2-7; a possible D gene is TRBD1 (6 bases). The TCR sequence derives from a human donor with multiple sclerosis. The sample here was PBMCs, taken from a patient treated with natalizumab. Here the CDR3 DNA reads TGTGCCAGCAGCTTAGGACAGGATTATTACGAGCAGTACTTC. Protein: CASSLGQDYYEQYF.